These 26 T cell receptor beta chains were sequenced from one sample in a study of T-cell reconstitution after alpha-beta-depleted transplantation in children. Unique molecular identifiers were used to barcode this TCRbeta library. MiXCR, applied by TCRdb to the PCR reads, yields one record per CDR3 protein. Of fewer than 700,000 distinct CDR3 sequences detected, over 10% appear once; the ten largest clones hold 2.2%. Material: PBMCs, mostly from graft donor cells, obtained 360 days after TCRalphabeta/CD19-depleted stem cell transplant. The receptors derive from a male patient younger than 18 who had a stem cell transplant for acute myeloid leukemia, so the T cells may come from the graft donor.

This clonotype has only a few counts. The chain uses TRBV7-9 and TRBJ2-7, with D perhaps matching TRBD1 (6 bases). The CDR3 has 16 residues. V lost 0 bases and J 3 bases, leaving 15 bases between the germline ends. CDR1 and CDR2 (germline): SEHNR, FQNEAQ (reference sequence). The CDR3 spells CASSLARPGVYYEQYF. The CDR3, as DNA: TGTGCCAGCAGCTTAGCACGGCCAGGGGTATACTACGAGCAGTACTTC.

This clonotype was observed a few times. The rearrangement joins TRBV19 to TRBJ2-1, with 11 nucleotides matching TRBD2. The CDR3 runs to 19 residues. Germline assignment: CDR1 LNHDA and CDR2 SQIVND (reference sequence). V shed 5 bases, J shed 4 bases, and the junction held 16 bases outside the gene matches. CDR3 residues: CASSSSGRSQTLIYNEQFF. In DNA, the CDR3 is TGTGCCAGTAGTTCTAGCGGGAGGTCGCAAACTTTAATATACAATGAGCAGTTCTTC.

V gene TRBV14 combines with J gene TRBJ2-2; 9 bases match TRBD2. Germline lookup yields CDR1 SGHDN and CDR2 FVKESK. The CDR3 has 18 residues. The J segment lost 4 bases and the V segment lost 3 bases, leaving 12 bases of the junction unmatched. The CDR3 region has the DNA TGTGCCAGCAGCCACCTAGTAGCTAGCGGGACGCGCACCGGGGAGCTGTTTTTT. It specifies CASSHLVASGTRTGELFF.

This clonotype was found a few times. V gene TRBV7-2 combines with J gene TRBJ2-1; D gene unclear. Germline CDR1 is SGHTA and CDR2 is FQGNSA. V was clipped by 5 bases and J by 7 bases, with 12 bases between them. This CDR3 is 13 amino acids long. The CDR3, as DNA: TGTGCCAGCAGCCGATCTCTGTGGAATGAGCAGTTCTTC. Protein sequence: CASSRSLWNEQFF.

The chain has TRBV7-9 and TRBJ2-7; D call uncertain. Germline V CDR1 and CDR2: SEHNR, FQNEAQ (reference sequence). This CDR3 is 14 amino acids long. V was pared by 1 base and J by 2 bases, with 9 bases between. CDR3 sequence (DNA): TGTGCCAGCAGCTTAGTTGACGCCACCTACGAGCAGTACTTC. Translated, it gives CASSLVDATYEQYF.

In its sample, this clonotype was seen a few times. The J gene is TRBJ2-1, the V gene TRBV7-3; 8 positions agree with TRBD2. The CDR3 loop spans 16 amino acids. The V and J ends lost 3 bases and 4 bases, in that order; junction bases with no gene match: 8. Germline lookup yields CDR1 SGHTA and CDR2 FQGTGA. CDR3 loop: CASSFHTSGLYNEQFF. CDR3 DNA sequence: TGTGCCAGCAGCTTCCACACTAGCGGTCTTTACAATGAGCAGTTCTTC.

This clonotype occurred a few times. V and J are TRBV20-1 and TRBJ1-1; no clear D gene. Per the germline V gene, CDR1 is DFQATT and CDR2 is SNEGSKA (reference sequence). V gave up 7 bases and J gave up 0 bases, with 12 bases separating them. The CDR3 is 13 residues long. The CDR3 DNA follows: TGCAGTGTCACCCACGGCATGAACACTGAAGCTTTCTTT. The encoded protein is CSVTHGMNTEAFF.

This chain joins TRBV28 and TRBJ2-7; 7 bases are a match to TRBD1. The CDR3 totals 16 residues. J lost 0 bases, V lost 0 bases, and 5 bases had no gene match. The germline gives CDR1 MDHEN, CDR2 SYDVKM. The CDR3 spells CASSLWGTADSYEQYF. The CDR3 nucleotides read TGTGCCAGCAGTTTATGGGGGACAGCCGACTCCTACGAGCAGTACTTC. The full variable domain, completed using reference TRBV28 and TRBJ2-7, is DVKVTQSSRYLVKRTGEKVFLECVQDMDHENMFWYRQDPGLGLRLIYFSYDVKMKEKGDIPEGYSVSREKKERFSLILESASTNQTSMYLCASSLWGTADSYEQYFGPGTRLTVT.

This clonotype turned up a few times. CDR3 bases: TGTGCCAGCAGTGAGAATACGGGTGTCGGGGGCTACACCTTC. This codes for CASSENTGVGGYTF. The genes are TRBV6-4 and TRBJ1-2; D is undetermined. The CDR3 has 14 amino acids. V was clipped by 3 bases and J by 8 bases, with 16 bases between them. The germline CDR1 and CDR2 sequences are MRHNA and SNTAGT.

This chain connects TRBV5-1 to TRBJ2-3; D is possibly TRBD1 (5 bases). CDR1 is SGHRS, CDR2 YFSETQ, per germline. The CDR3 totals 15 residues. V was cut by 2 bases and J by 1 base, with 11 bases left in between. This CDR3 is CASSFREVGTDTQYF. CDR3 bases: TGCGCCAGCAGCTTCAGGGAAGTTGGCACAGATACGCAGTATTTT.

Note on this clonotype: This CDR3 is missing its conserved last phenylalanine or tryptophan, likely due to a read error. J is TRBJ1-1 and V is TRBV28; no firm D call. V gave up 2 bases and J gave up 5 bases, with 12 bases separating them. The germline CDR1 and CDR2 sequences are MDHEN and SYDVKM. The CDR3 is made up of 14 amino acids. CDR3 loop: CASSLRASNTEAFC. The CDR3 nucleotides are TGTGCCAGCAGTTTAAGGGCCTCGAATACTGAAGCTTTCTGT.

The chain has TRBV6-1 and TRBJ1-2; unclear D gene. V gave up 3 bases and J gave up 4 bases, with 6 bases separating them. The CDR3 totals 12 residues. Germline V gives CDR1 MNHNS, CDR2 SASEGT. CDR3 sequence: CASSEGLYGYTF. As DNA, the CDR3 is TGTGCCAGCAGTGAGGGCCTCTATGGCTACACCTTC.

The V gene is TRBV6-2 or TRBV6-3, the J gene TRBJ2-1; 8 positions match TRBD1. Germline CDR1 is MNHEY and CDR2 is SVGEGT. Trimming at V came to 2 bases and at J to 0 bases, leaving 9 bases not matched to a gene. CDR3 length equals 18 residues. CDR3 residues: CASSYRPGTGSSYNEQFF. The CDR3 DNA is TGTGCCAGCAGTTACCGGCCGGGGACAGGCAGCTCCTACAATGAGCAGTTCTTC.

The rearrangement joins TRBV29-1 to TRBJ2-3; D call uncertain. CDR3 length equals 14 residues. Trimming removed 4 bases from V and 2 bases from J, with 13 bases in between. The germline gives CDR1 SQVTM, CDR2 ANQGSEA. The CDR3, as DNA: TGCAGCGTTGGGGAATGGAGACCCACAGATACGCAGTATTTT. Protein product: CSVGEWRPTDTQYF.

The genes are TRBV28 and TRBJ1-1, with 8 bases aligning to TRBD1. The CDR3 length is 15 residues. V was clipped by 5 bases and J by 0 bases; unmatched bases: 5. CDR1 is MDHEN, CDR2 SYDVKM, per germline. The CDR3 DNA follows: TGTGCCAGCAGTGACAGGGGACGGCTGAACACTGAAGCTTTCTTT. The encoded protein is CASSDRGRLNTEAFF.

The table lists this clonotype with a few counts. V is TRBV6-5 and J is TRBJ2-7, with D perhaps TRBD2 (6 bases). The CDR3 length is 14 residues. Germline CDR1 MNHEY, CDR2 SVGAGI. With 2 bases removed from V and 4 bases from J, the gap between germline ends came to 12 bases. CDR3 in amino acids: CASSYTGEEYEQYF. The DNA of the CDR3 is TGTGCCAGCAGTTACACGGGAGAGGAATACGAGCAGTACTTC.

The chain combines TRBV7-2 with TRBJ2-3, with 7 bases fitting TRBD2. The ends lost 6 bases at V and 6 bases at J; junction bases unmatched: 12. Germline V gene lookup returns CDR1 SGHTA and CDR2 FQGNSA. The CDR3 totals 15 residues. The chain's CDR3 is CASSFGGTIGDTQYF. The CDR3 bases are TGTGCCAGCAGTTTCGGCGGGACTATTGGGGATACGCAGTATTTT. The variable domain in full, with the rest retrieved from reference TRBV7-2 and TRBJ2-3, is GAGVSQSPSNKVTEKGKDVELRCDPISGHTALYWYRQSLGQGLEFLIYFQGNSAPDKSGLPSDRFSAERTGGSVSTLTIQRTQQEDSAVYLCASSFGGTIGDTQYFGPGTRLTVL.

This clonotype was counted a few times. The chain couples TRBV29-1 to TRBJ2-6; TRBD1 matches at 7 bases. The CDR3 spans 15 residues. The V and J ends lost 6 bases and 1 base, in that order; junction bases with no gene match: 6. CDR1 is SQVTM, CDR2 ANQGSEA, per germline. The CDR3 loop reads CSVDRMQSGANVLTF. In DNA form, the CDR3 reads TGCAGCGTGGACAGGATGCAATCTGGGGCCAACGTCCTGACTTTC. The full variable domain, with the rest looked up from reference TRBV29-1 and TRBJ2-6, is SAVISQKPSRDICQRGTSLTIQCQVDSQVTMMFWYRQQPGQSLTLIATANQGSEATYESGFVIDKFPISRPNLTFSTLTVSNMSPEDSSIYLCSVDRMQSGANVLTFGAGSRLTVL.

This clonotype was seen a handful of times. This chain connects TRBV3-1 to TRBJ2-7, with 9 bases aligning to TRBD1. CDR1 is LGHDT, CDR2 YNNKEL, per germline (reference sequence). The CDR3 loop spans 15 amino acids. V shed 3 bases and J 3 bases; nucleotides not matched to a gene: 6. The CDR3, as DNA: TGTGCCAGCAGCCACCCCGGGACAGGGTTCTACGAGCAGTACTTC. The encoded protein is CASSHPGTGFYEQYF.

CDR3 sequence: CASMRSQETQYF. DNA for the CDR3: TGTGCCAGCATGCGGTCCCAAGAGACCCAGTACTTC. This rearrangement joins TRBV12-3 or TRBV12-4 to TRBJ2-5; unclear D gene. The ends were cut back, 7 bases at V and 1 base at J, with 7 bases in the middle. This CDR3 is built from 12 residues.

The chain combines TRBV20-1 with TRBJ2-2; TRBD1 aligns across 7 bases. This CDR3 is built from 16 residues. Unmatched junction bases numbered 11, after V lost 0 bases and J lost 7 bases. Germline V lookup: CDR1 DFQATT, CDR2 SNEGSKA (reference sequence). The CDR3 sequence is CSARDLGQVVIGELFF. CDR3 in DNA: TGCAGTGCTAGAGATCTCGGACAGGTAGTCATCGGGGAGCTGTTTTTT.

The chain has TRBV11-2 and TRBJ2-4; D perhaps matches TRBD1 (7 bases). Germline V gene data show CDR1 as SGHAT and CDR2 as FQNNGV. Trimming stripped 5 bases from V and 0 bases from J, with 20 bases between. The CDR3 consists of 18 residues. The CDR3, as DNA: TGTGCCAGCAGCCCAGGGGGGCAGGCCCTCCTAGCCAAAAACATTCAGTACTTC. It codes for CASSPGGQALLAKNIQYF. Looking up the rest from reference TRBV11-2 and TRBJ2-4 gives the full variable domain: EAGVAQSPRYKIIEKRQSVAFWCNPISGHATLYWYQQILGQGPKLLIQFQNNGVVDDSQLPKDRFSAERLKGVDSTLKIQPAKLEDSAVYLCASSPGGQALLAKNIQYFGAGTRLSVL.

This clonotype was counted a few times. This rearrangement joins TRBV7-9 to TRBJ2-1, with D possibly matching TRBD2 (5 bases). The germline CDR1 and CDR2 sequences are SEHNR and FQNEAQ (reference sequence). Trimming pared 4 bases from V and 0 bases from J, leaving 7 bases between. The CDR3 is 14 amino acids. The CDR3: CASSWESSYNEQFF. CDR3 DNA: TGTGCCAGCAGCTGGGAGAGCTCCTACAATGAGCAGTTCTTC.

The chain has TRBV5-1 and TRBJ2-7, with 10 positions matching TRBD2. J gave up 3 bases and V 4 bases, and 7 bases lay outside the gene matches. The CDR3 covers 15 residues. Germline-derived CDR1 and CDR2 are SGHRS and YFSETQ. CDR3 nucleotides: TGCGCCAGCAGCCCCGGACTAGCGGTCCTCTACGAGCAGTACTTC. This gives the protein CASSPGLAVLYEQYF.

On this clonotype itself: An end of the junction does not agree with germline; a read error may underlie this. The CDR3 coding sequence is TGTGCTAGCAGCTTAGGTTTCCCCTGGGCAGGGACTGAACAAGAGACCCAGTACTTC. It yields the protein CASSLGFPWAGTEQETQYF. The rearrangement uses TRBV7-7 and TRBJ2-5; tentative D call: TRBD2 (6 bases). CDR1 and CDR2 from the germline V gene are SSHAT and FNYEAQ (reference sequence). The CDR3 contains 19 residues.

This sequence joins TRBV4-3 and TRBJ2-5; 8 nucleotides match TRBD2. Germline-derived CDR1 and CDR2 are LGHNA and YSLEER. V lost 0 bases, J lost 5 bases, and 8 bases stayed unmatched. The CDR3 loop spans 16 amino acids. The CDR3 region is CASSQDFTGGGETQYF. In DNA, the CDR3 is TGCGCCAGCAGCCAAGATTTCACGGGAGGGGGGGAGACCCAGTACTTC.